This T cell receptor (beta chain) was identified during a study of identical twins. The CDR3 runs to 14 residues. MiXCR, applied by TCRdb to the 5' RACE reads, yields one record per CDR3 protein. The table records hundreds of thousands of distinct CDR3 sequences, about 18% of them present only once. These same records also appear under a second study, on T cells expressing NK-cell markers.

The receptor was isolated from a woman aged 18-29 years in good health. The gene calls are TRBV21-1 and TRBJ1-2; the tabulated D call, TRBD1, remains unverified against the DNA. TRBV21-1 constitutes a pseudogene. Sequencing input: PBMCs. CDR3 nucleotides: TGTGCCAGCAGCAAAAGCCCAGGGGGTCGTGGCTACACCTTC. This gives the protein CASSKSPGGRGYTF.